The clone carrying this TCR beta chain was counted between two and nine times. The data are from a study of CD8 T cells in Susac syndrome. With random hexamers, reverse transcription was performed on roughly 0.45 to 1 ug of RNA. TCRdb re-derived calls from the immunoSEQ multiplex PCR reads in MiXCR, one entry per CDR3 protein. The table shows about 280,000 distinct CDR3 sequences, with around 83% occurring only once. Relapsing-remitting disease, either stable or active, was present in the multiple sclerosis controls, who were treatment-naive patients. From germline, CDR1 is MNHNS and CDR2 SASEGT. The CDR3 is 15 amino acids. Trimming shortened V by 1 base and J by 3 bases, and 13 bases separated the two germline ends.

This chain connects TRBV6-1 to TRBJ2-7; D is perhaps TRBD1 or TRBD2 (5 bases each). This TCR was recovered from a human donor with multiple sclerosis. Sequencing was carried out using CD8+ T cells from PBMCs. In nucleotides, the CDR3 is TGTGCCAGCAGTGAAGGATGGGGGATGAGCTACGAGCAGTACTTC. This translates into CASSEGWGMSYEQYF.